This T cell receptor (beta chain) was observed in a study of T-cell memory formation after mild COVID-19. In TCRdb, the 5' RACE reads were re-called with MiXCR into one record per CDR3 protein. The table includes around 440,000 distinct CDR3 sequences, roughly 20% detected once. The CDR3 runs 13 residues. Germline V lookup: CDR1 KGHSH, CDR2 LQKENI. V lost 2 bases to trimming and J lost 11 bases, with 12 bases between them. This clonotype was counted only a few times. As yet, its antigen is unknown. Study findings and constraints: Contracting CD4+ clones lay largely in CM and EM, with CD8+ ones residing in EMRA.

This chain links TRBV18 with TRBJ1-4; D call uncertain. The source material was PBMCs or a T cell subset sorted from them (not recorded which). The TCR originated in an adult woman who had mild COVID-19 (a few samples of this study predate the infection). Cell type and time point are not known. The CDR3 nucleotides are TGTGCCAGCTCACCAGAGACGGGTGGGAAACTGTTTTTT. Translating gives CASSPETGGKLFF. The full variable domain, in which reference TRBV18 and TRBJ1-4 provide the parts outside the CDR3, is NAGVMQNPRHLVRRRGQEARLRCSPMKGHSHVYWYRQLPEEGLKFMVYLQKENIIDESGMPKERFSAEFPKEGPSILRIQQVVRGDSAAYFCASSPETGGKLFFGSGTQLSVL.